This is a list of T cell receptor beta chains from one sample in a study of shared clonotypes between healthy human individuals. TCRdb's table, derived via immunoSEQ multiplex PCR, lists solely in-frame clones and lacks some. The data hold about 1.5 million clones, with more than 95% observed a single time. Material: naive CD4+ T cells sorted from blood. These receptors were collected from a man under 40 in good health. The CDR3 runs from the conserved cysteine through the conserved F or W. The order of the fields is V gene, D gene, clone size, J gene, CDR3 protein, CDR3 DNA. D genes are given only for firm matches. For some rows the clone size is stated as once, few or many, or as a class when expanded; others skip it.

TRBV7-3	NA	NA	TRBJ2-1	CASSPLGGQSSYNEQFF	TGTGCCAGCAGCCCTCTGGGCGGACAGAGCTCCTACAATGAGCAGTTCTTC
TRBV10-3	TRBD1	NA	TRBJ2-2	CAITETGTHGGELFF	TGTGCCATCACCGAGACAGGGACCCATGGCGGGGAGCTGTTTTTT
TRBV7-9	NA	NA	TRBJ1-2	CASSFGVGYTF	TGTGCCAGCAGCTTCGGGGTCGGCTACACCTTC
TRBV5-1	TRBD2	NA	TRBJ2-3	CASSVAGSTDTQYF	TGCGCCAGCAGCGTAGCGGGAAGCACAGATACGCAGTATTTT
TRBV25-1	TRBD1	NA	TRBJ2-5	CASSERQGSWETQYF	TGTGCCAGCAGTGAAAGACAGGGATCATGGGAGACCCAGTACTTC
TRBV11-2	NA	NA	TRBJ2-1	CASSQDSIPYNEQFF	TGTGCCAGCAGCCAGGACTCGATTCCCTACAATGAGCAGTTCTTC
TRBV4-2	NA	NA	TRBJ2-2	CASSQDFLGGELFF	TGTGCCAGCAGCCAAGATTTTTTAGGCGGGGAGCTGTTTTTT
TRBV19	TRBD1	NA	TRBJ1-1	CASSDRVAEAFF	TGTGCCAGTAGTGACAGGGTTGCTGAAGCTTTCTTT
TRBV6-5	TRBD2	NA	TRBJ2-2	CASSPREGTGELFF	TGTGCCAGCAGCCCCAGGGAGGGCACCGGGGAGCTGTTTTTT
TRBV2	NA	NA	TRBJ1-3	CASSGYGVGLLGNTIYF	TGTGCCAGCAGTGGGTATGGGGTCGGATTGCTCGGAAACACCATATATTTT
TRBV18	TRBD1	NA	TRBJ2-5	CASSPPGGRETQYF	TGTGCCAGCTCACCACCAGGGGGCAGAGAGACCCAGTACTTC
TRBV28	NA	NA	TRBJ1-4	CASQRTSANEKLFF	TGTGCCAGCCAAAGGACGTCGGCAAATGAAAAACTGTTTTTT
TRBV5-1	TRBD1	NA	TRBJ2-1	CASSLTGQGYNEQFF	TGCGCCAGCAGCTTGACGGGACAGGGATACAATGAGCAGTTCTTC
TRBV5-1	TRBD1	few	TRBJ1-2	CASSLFEGQAGGYTF	TGCGCCAGCAGCTTATTCGAGGGACAGGCGGGTGGCTACACCTTC
TRBV9	NA	NA	TRBJ1-4	CASSVGVGDLREKLFF	TGTGCCAGCAGCGTAGGGGTAGGGGACCTTAGGGAAAAACTGTTTTTT